This record concerns one TCR beta chain sequence. This entry comes from a study of blood T cell repertoires in COVID-19. Repertoires were generated with immunoSEQ multiplex PCR, while TCRdb's copy carries only in-frame clones and drops some. In the table there are about 110,000 clones, roughly 85% of which are singletons. The CDR3 spans 14 residues. Germline values: CDR1 SEHNR, CDR2 FQNEAQ (reference sequence). With V trimmed by 5 bases and J by 8 bases, 8 bases remained unmatched. The chain has TRBV7-9 and TRBJ1-4, with 7 bases lining up with TRBD1. Sequenced input: peripheral blood. This sequence was found in a woman aged 55 to 70 with acute or convalescent COVID-19. CDR3 DNA sequence: TGTGCCAGCAGCCCCCGGGACAGTCGGGAAAAACTGTTTTTT. Amino acids: CASSPRDSREKLFF.